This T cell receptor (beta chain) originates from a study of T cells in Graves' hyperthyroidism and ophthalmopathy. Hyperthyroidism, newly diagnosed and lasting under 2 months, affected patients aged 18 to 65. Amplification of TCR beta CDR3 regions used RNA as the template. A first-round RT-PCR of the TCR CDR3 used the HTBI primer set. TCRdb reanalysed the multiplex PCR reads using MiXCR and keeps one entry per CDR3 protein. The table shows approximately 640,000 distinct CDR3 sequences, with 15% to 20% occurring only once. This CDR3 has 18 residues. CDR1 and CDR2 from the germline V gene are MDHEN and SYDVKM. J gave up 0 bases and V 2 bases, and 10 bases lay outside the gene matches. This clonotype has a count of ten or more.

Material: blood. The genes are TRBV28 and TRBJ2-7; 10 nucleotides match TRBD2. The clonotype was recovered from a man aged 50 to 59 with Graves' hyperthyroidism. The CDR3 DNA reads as TGTGCCAGCAGTTTAAACGGAGCGGGAGGGCTTAGCTCCTACGAGCAGTACTTC. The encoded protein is CASSLNGAGGLSSYEQYF.